The 30 T cell receptor beta chains reported below all come from one sample, sequenced in a study of regulatory T cells in long-lasting Graves disease. Time point: newly diagnosed GD, antithyroid drugs for less than 3 months. PBMC RNA served as the TCR library source. Construction of the TCR beta libraries employed iRepertoire HTBI primers in conjunction with Arm-PCR of CDR3 regions. TCRdb itself ran the multiplex PCR reads through MiXCR, one entry per CDR3 protein. The sample yields about 530,000 distinct CDR3 sequences, 15% to 20% seen once. The same sample was also used in a study of T cells in Graves' hyperthyroidism and ophthalmopathy.

The sequenced sample was peripheral blood mononuclear cells (PBMCs), obtained at new diagnosis, from a patient treated with antithyroid drugs. The receptors were sampled from a middle-aged woman with Graves disease.

The chain employs TRBV28 and TRBJ1-2; a weak D match, TRBD1 (5 bases). The CDR3 has 12 residues. Germline V gene sequence: CDR1 MDHEN, CDR2 SYDVKM. V lost 7 bases, J lost 4 bases, and 10 bases lay in between. The CDR3 DNA reads as TGTGCCAGCAATCAGGGTAGCTATGGCTACACCTTC. Its translation: CASNQGSYGYTF.

This chain links TRBV19 with TRBJ2-7; D perhaps matches TRBD2 (6 bases). The CDR3 runs to 13 residues. Trimming stripped 8 bases from V and 3 bases from J, with 14 bases between. Per the germline V gene, CDR1 is LNHDA and CDR2 is SQIVND (reference sequence). The CDR3 protein is CASGRGEVYEQYF. CDR3 bases: TGTGCCAGTGGGCGGGGAGAGGTCTACGAGCAGTACTTC.

Here the CDR3 DNA reads TGTGCCAGCAGCTTCGGACAGGTCGCAGATACGCAGTATTTT. It specifies CASSFGQVADTQYF. The chain couples TRBV11-2 to TRBJ2-3; 7 bases match TRBD1. The CDR3 spans 14 residues. J gave up 4 bases and V 3 bases, and 4 bases lay outside the gene matches. Germline values: CDR1 SGHAT, CDR2 FQNNGV. The full variable domain, in which reference TRBV11-2 and TRBJ2-3 provide the parts outside the CDR3, is EAGVAQSPRYKIIEKRQSVAFWCNPISGHATLYWYQQILGQGPKLLIQFQNNGVVDDSQLPKDRFSAERLKGVDSTLKIQPAKLEDSAVYLCASSFGQVADTQYFGPGTRLTVL.

V is TRBV6-2 or TRBV6-3 and J is TRBJ1-5, with TRBD1 as a possible D gene (5 bases). Germline-derived CDR1 and CDR2 are MNHEY and SVGEGT. CDR3 length: 14 amino acids. V shed 5 bases and J shed 7 bases, with 15 bases lying between them. The CDR3 here is CASSDSLGFQPQHF. CDR3 nucleotide sequence: TGTGCCAGCAGTGACAGCCTGGGCTTCCAGCCCCAGCATTTT.

The genes are TRBV19 and TRBJ1-1, with D possibly TRBD1 on 5 matching bases. Looked up from germline, CDR1 is LNHDA and CDR2 is SQIVND (reference sequence). The V gene lost 8 bases and the J gene lost 3 bases, with 13 bases spanning the gap. CDR3 length: 13 residues. The CDR3, as DNA: TGTGCCAGTGGGGGGGGGGGGGACACTGAAGCTTTCTTT. Translating gives CASGGGGDTEAFF. The full variable domain, its missing parts supplied by reference TRBV19 and TRBJ1-1, is DGGITQSPKYLFRKEGQNVTLSCEQNLNHDAMYWYRQDPGQGLRLIYYSQIVNDFQKGDIAEGYSVSREKKESFPLTVTSAQKNPTAFYLCASGGGGDTEAFFGQGTRLTVV.

The CDR3 loop is CASSLNLPGRVNTEAFF. In nucleotides, the CDR3 is TGTGCCAGCAGCTTAAATTTACCGGGGCGGGTGAACACTGAAGCTTTCTTT. The chain joins TRBV11-3 to TRBJ1-1; tentative D call: TRBD1 (5 bases). The V and J ends lost 2 bases and 0 bases respectively, with 16 bases between them. Germline V gene sequence: CDR1 SGHNT, CDR2 YENEEA. CDR3 size: 17 residues.

This clonotype has at least ten counts. This rearrangement joins TRBV30 to TRBJ2-1, with D maybe TRBD2 (7 bases). The ends were cut back, 6 bases at V and 7 bases at J, with 16 bases in the middle. The CDR3 sequence is 13 residues long. In germline, CDR1 is GTSNPN, CDR2 SVGIG (reference sequence). As DNA, the CDR3 is TGTGCCTGTGCGACGGGGGGCGGAAATGAGCAGTTCTTC. This codes for CACATGGGNEQFF.

This chain joins TRBV29-1 and TRBJ1-2, with unresolved D. The CDR3 length is 12 residues. Germline CDR1 SQVTM, CDR2 ANQGSEA. Trimming shortened V by 6 bases and J by 4 bases, and 12 bases separated the two germline ends. CDR3 DNA: TGCAGCGTGGAACGAGGAATCTATGGCTACACCTTC. Protein: CSVERGIYGYTF. The full variable domain, with the rest looked up from reference TRBV29-1 and TRBJ1-2, is SAVISQKPSRDICQRGTSLTIQCQVDSQVTMMFWYRQQPGQSLTLIATANQGSEATYESGFVIDKFPISRPNLTFSTLTVSNMSPEDSSIYLCSVERGIYGYTFGSGTRLTVV.

The chain joins TRBV19 to TRBJ1-2, with 8 bases fitting TRBD1. The germline V gene has CDR1 LNHDA and CDR2 SQIVND (reference sequence). Losses at the gene ends were 4 bases for V and 8 bases for J; bases not matched to a gene: 6. The CDR3 contains 13 residues. CDR3 loop: CASSKTGVGGYTF. The CDR3 DNA is TGTGCCAGTAGTAAGACAGGGGTTGGCGGCTACACCTTC.

The rearrangement joins TRBV7-8 to TRBJ2-7, with 11 bases aligning to TRBD1. The CDR3 loop spans 15 amino acids. Trimming at V came to 5 bases and at J to 4 bases, leaving 7 bases not matched to a gene. The germline CDR1 and CDR2 sequences are SGHVS and FQNEAQ. The CDR3 here is CASSPRDRGTYEQYF. As DNA, the CDR3 is TGTGCCAGCAGCCCCCGGGACAGGGGGACTTACGAGCAGTACTTC.

V and J are TRBV19 and TRBJ2-1, with D unresolved. The length of the CDR3 is 12 residues. Germline V gene lookup returns CDR1 LNHDA and CDR2 SQIVND (reference sequence). V was cut by 9 bases and J by 12 bases, with 18 bases left in between. The CDR3 protein is CASGPEWGTQFF. CDR3 DNA sequence: TGTGCCAGCGGCCCAGAATGGGGAACGCAGTTCTTC.

This clonotype was seen at least ten times. The chain combines TRBV27 with TRBJ1-5, with D unclear. V was shortened by 4 bases and J by 10 bases, with 11 bases between the two germline ends. This CDR3 comprises 12 residues. Per the germline V gene, CDR1 is MNHEY and CDR2 is SMNVEV (reference sequence). In nucleotides, the CDR3 is TGTGCCAGCAGTTCGTCGGGTAAACCCCAGCATTTT. Translated: CASSSSGKPQHF.

In this sample, this clonotype turned up a few times. CDR3 nucleotides: TGCAGCGTTGAACTGATTGGGGACATTACACTGAAAGCTTTCTTT. Protein sequence: CSVELIGDITLKAFF. V and J are TRBV29-1 and TRBJ1-1; D perhaps matches TRBD1 (6 bases). V was trimmed by 2 bases and J by 9 bases, leaving 22 bases between them. The germline CDR1 and CDR2 sequences are SQVTM and ANQGSEA. This CDR3 comprises 15 residues.

This clonotype showed up many times. V and J are TRBV5-1 and TRBJ1-1; 9 bases are a match to TRBD1. Germline CDR1 is SGHRS and CDR2 is YFSETQ. The CDR3 has 16 residues. Losses at the gene ends were 4 bases for V and 4 bases for J; bases not matched to a gene: 11. CDR3 loop: CASSEDRGTFGTEAFF. The CDR3 region has the DNA TGCGCCAGCAGCGAGGACAGGGGAACTTTCGGCACTGAAGCTTTCTTT.

Comments on this clonotype: Germline is not matched at one junction end, which may reflect a read error. The V and J genes are TRBV3-1 and TRBJ1-1; 8 positions match TRBD1. The germline CDR1 and CDR2 sequences are LGHDT and YNNKEL (reference sequence). The CDR3 spans 16 residues. Here the CDR3 reads CASSQGQGTGDTGAFF. As DNA, the CDR3 is TGTGCCAGCAGCCAAGGACAGGGGACGGGGGACACTGGAGCTTTCTTT.

The V and J genes are TRBV9 and TRBJ2-5; 9 bases are a match to TRBD2. CDR3 length: 15 amino acids. The junction had 5 bases not matched to a gene; V was cut back by 0 bases and J by 5 bases. Germline assignment: CDR1 SGDLS and CDR2 YYNGEE. The CDR3 protein is CASSVAASGEETQYF. CDR3 DNA sequence: TGTGCCAGCAGCGTAGCGGCTAGCGGGGAGGAGACCCAGTACTTC.

This clonotype was recorded at least ten times. J is TRBJ1-1 and V is TRBV27; 10 positions match TRBD1. CDR3 length: 15 amino acids. Germline V CDR1 and CDR2: MNHEY, SMNVEV (reference sequence). V was clipped by 2 bases and J by 5 bases; unmatched bases: 5. The CDR3 DNA is TGTGCCAGCAGTTTAACCGGACAGGGGGTGACTGAAGCTTTCTTT. This sequence encodes CASSLTGQGVTEAFF.

This clonotype was observed at least ten times. The chain links TRBV9 to TRBJ2-3; D possibly uses TRBD1 or TRBD2 (5 bases each). Looked up from germline, CDR1 is SGDLS and CDR2 is YYNGEE. V was trimmed by 3 bases and J by 4 bases, leaving 21 bases between them. The CDR3 has 17 residues. CDR3: CASSAWDRLKQADTQYF. In DNA form, the CDR3 reads TGTGCCAGCAGCGCCTGGGACCGTCTTAAGCAGGCAGATACGCAGTATTTT.

This rearrangement joins TRBV4-1 to TRBJ1-2; D is undetermined. Germline values: CDR1 MGHRA, CDR2 YSYEKL. CDR3 length equals 15 residues. V dropped 1 base and J dropped 0 bases, with 9 bases sitting between them. CDR3 amino acids: CASSQVAQPNYGYTF. The CDR3 coding sequence is TGCGCCAGCAGCCAAGTTGCACAGCCTAACTATGGCTACACCTTC.

The chain couples TRBV30 to TRBJ2-3; 11 bases map to TRBD1. Germline-derived CDR1 and CDR2 are GTSNPN and SVGIG (reference sequence). The J segment lost 0 bases and the V segment lost 2 bases, leaving 4 bases of the junction unmatched. The CDR3 contains 16 residues. The CDR3 coding sequence is TGTGCCTGGAGTACGGGGACAGGGGGTAGCACAGATACGCAGTATTTT. This translates into CAWSTGTGGSTDTQYF.

The sample holds many counts of this clonotype. The V call is TRBV12-5, the J call TRBJ2-3; D may be TRBD2 (6 bases). V was clipped by 0 bases and J by 4 bases, with 20 bases between them. The CDR3 totals 18 residues. Germline V gene lookup returns CDR1 LGHNT and CDR2 FRNRAP. Here the CDR3 reads CASGLVVGGSGSSDTQYF. Written as DNA, the CDR3 is TGTGCTAGTGGTTTGGTGGTGGGGGGTAGTGGCTCGTCAGATACGCAGTATTTT.

The chain uses TRBV4-2 and TRBJ2-7; tentatively, D is TRBD2 (7 bases). CDR1 LGHNA and CDR2 YNFKEQ come from the germline V gene. This CDR3 is 16 amino acids long. The V gene lost 0 bases and the J gene lost 5 bases, with 17 bases spanning the gap. CDR3 sequence reads: CASSQEGGGEIHEQYF. CDR3 DNA sequence: TGTGCCAGCAGCCAAGAGGGCGGGGGCGAAATCCACGAGCAGTACTTC.

The chain recombines TRBV19 with TRBJ1-5, with a possible D match to TRBD1 (5 bases). V lost 4 bases and J 0 bases, leaving 10 bases between the germline ends. Germline CDR1 LNHDA, CDR2 SQIVND (reference sequence). There are 15 residues in the CDR3. CDR3 in amino acids: CASSTVGGSNQPQHF. The CDR3 nucleotides are TGTGCCAGTAGTACGGTGGGGGGTAGCAATCAGCCCCAGCATTTT.

The V and J genes are TRBV18 and TRBJ2-7; 9 bases map to TRBD1. The J segment lost 2 bases and the V segment lost 6 bases, leaving 5 bases of the junction unmatched. This CDR3 has 14 residues. CDR1 is KGHSH and CDR2 is LQKENI in the germline V gene. CDR3 in amino acids: CASSIQGAPYEQYF. The DNA of the CDR3 is TGTGCCAGCTCCATACAGGGGGCGCCCTACGAGCAGTACTTC.

This clonotype was seen at least ten times. This sequence joins TRBV3-1 and TRBJ1-5; D remains ambiguous. The V end lost 0 bases, the J end lost 10 bases, and 10 bases lay between the germline ends. In germline, CDR1 is LGHDT, CDR2 YNNKEL (reference sequence). This CDR3 region has 13 residues. The CDR3 here is CASSQDSTSPQHF. The DNA of the CDR3 is TGTGCCAGCAGCCAAGATTCTACCAGCCCCCAGCATTTT. Full variable domain (rest looked up from reference TRBV3-1 and TRBJ1-5): DTAVSQTPKYLVTQMGNDKSIKCEQNLGHDTMYWYKQDSKKFLKIMFSYNNKELIINETVPNRFSPKSPDKAHLNLHINSLELGDSAVYFCASSQDSTSPQHFGDGTRLSIL.

This clonotype was seen many times. The chain joins TRBV27 to TRBJ2-5; 8 nucleotides line up with TRBD1. Germline CDR1 reads MNHEY; CDR2 reads SMNVEV (reference sequence). After removal of 3 bases from V and 3 bases from J, the junction contained 6 bases not matched to a gene. The CDR3 covers 15 residues. The CDR3 sequence: CASSLALQGEETQYF. The CDR3 region has the DNA TGTGCCAGCAGTTTGGCCCTACAGGGGGAAGAGACCCAGTACTTC.

This clonotype was detected ten times or more. The chain has TRBV2 and TRBJ2-2; D not resolved. V lost 4 bases and J 1 base, leaving 4 bases between the germline ends. Germline lookup yields CDR1 SNHLY and CDR2 FYNNEI. This CDR3 is 13 amino acids long. The CDR3 loop reads CASSVKNTGELFF. The CDR3 DNA is TGTGCCAGCAGTGTGAAGAACACCGGGGAGCTGTTTTTT.

The table lists this clonotype with many counts. The chain joins TRBV18 to TRBJ1-1; D unclear. Germline assignment: CDR1 KGHSH and CDR2 LQKENI. V lost 10 bases, J lost 4 bases, and 16 bases lay in between. The CDR3 runs to 13 residues. The CDR3 region is CATQSGPGTEAFF. The CDR3 DNA is TGTGCCACACAGTCCGGGCCTGGCACTGAAGCTTTCTTT. Variable domain in full (rest from reference TRBV18 and TRBJ1-1): NAGVMQNPRHLVRRRGQEARLRCSPMKGHSHVYWYRQLPEEGLKFMVYLQKENIIDESGMPKERFSAEFPKEGPSILRIQQVVRGDSAAYFCATQSGPGTEAFFGQGTRLTVV.

There are many counts of this clonotype. The rearrangement joins TRBV6-1 to TRBJ1-4; no clear D. The V gene's germline CDR1 is MNHNS and CDR2 SASEGT. CDR3 size: 12 residues. V shed 7 bases and J shed 11 bases, with 14 bases lying between them. In DNA form, the CDR3 reads TGTGCCAGCACCGACTTAGTTGGGAAACTGTTTTTT. Amino acid sequence: CASTDLVGKLFF.

In regard to this clonotype: This clone may be a read error of a much larger clone one base away. This sequence joins TRBV20-1 and TRBJ1-1; D unclear. CDR3 length: 17 amino acids. V was shortened by 0 bases and J by 0 bases, with 17 bases between the two germline ends. The germline gives CDR1 DFQATT, CDR2 SNEGSKA (reference sequence). The CDR3 nucleotides read TGCAGTGCTAGAGATAGGTTTCGGACGACCTTGAACACTGAAGCTTTCTTT. The encoded protein is CSARDRFRTTLNTEAFF.